The 30 T cell receptor beta chains presented below share a single source sample, sequenced in a study of T cell responses to AZD1222 COVID-19 vaccine. Produced via immunoSEQ multiplex PCR; TCRdb's table is partial and in-frame only. The table includes about 81,000 clones, just over 90% detected once. The material was peripheral blood, obtained on day 0 of AZD1222 vaccination. The receptors were sampled from an adult in good health.

This rearrangement joins TRBV28 to TRBJ2-1, with a tentative D call TRBD2 (6 bases). V lost 6 bases and J 0 bases, leaving 12 bases between the germline ends. The CDR3 is made up of 15 amino acids. CDR1 and CDR2 from the germline V gene are MDHEN and SYDVKM. This CDR3 reads CASRPREVSYNEQFF. CDR3 in DNA: TGTGCCAGCAGACCCAGGGAGGTCTCCTACAATGAGCAGTTCTTC.

The J gene is TRBJ1-2, the V gene TRBV29-1; TRBD1 is a possible D gene (5 bases). This CDR3 has 13 amino acids. In germline, CDR1 is SQVTM, CDR2 ANQGSEA. V shed 3 bases and J shed 4 bases, with 12 bases lying between them. CDR3 in DNA: TGCAGCGTTGAGGGGGACGGAATCTATGGCTACACCTTC. Its translation: CSVEGDGIYGYTF.

The chain combines TRBV6-4 with TRBJ1-2; possibly TRBD1 for D (5 bases). This CDR3 region has 14 residues. Looked up from germline, CDR1 is MRHNA and CDR2 is SNTAGT. V lost 3 bases to trimming and J lost 9 bases, with 17 bases between them. The CDR3 region is CASSETTGSLSYTF. CDR3 DNA: TGTGCCAGCAGTGAGACCACAGGTAGTCTAAGCTACACCTTC.

V is TRBV18 and J is TRBJ2-2; 11 bases match TRBD2. Germline V gene data show CDR1 as KGHSH and CDR2 as LQKENI. The CDR3 extends over 16 amino acids. Trimming took 6 bases from V and 6 from J; bases not matched to a gene: 9. This CDR3 is CASSRILAGDAGELFF. The DNA for the CDR3 is TGTGCCAGCTCTCGGATACTAGCGGGAGACGCCGGGGAGCTGTTTTTT.

The rearrangement joins TRBV19 to TRBJ2-1; TRBD1 matches at 8 bases. Trimming at V came to 5 bases and at J to 4 bases, leaving 19 bases not matched to a gene. Germline assignment: CDR1 LNHDA and CDR2 SQIVND (reference sequence). The CDR3 is 19 residues long. The CDR3 here is CASSHNFRQGPPKYNEQFF. The CDR3 region has the DNA TGTGCCAGTAGTCACAATTTCAGACAGGGGCCCCCGAAATACAATGAGCAGTTCTTC. Complete variable domain (other parts from reference TRBV19 and TRBJ2-1): DGGITQSPKYLFRKEGQNVTLSCEQNLNHDAMYWYRQDPGQGLRLIYYSQIVNDFQKGDIAEGYSVSREKKESFPLTVTSAQKNPTAFYLCASSHNFRQGPPKYNEQFFGPGTRLTVL.

The V and J genes are TRBV28 and TRBJ2-2; perhaps D is TRBD1 or TRBD2 (5 bases each). This CDR3 is built from 15 residues. The V gene lost 6 bases and the J gene lost 9 bases, with 20 bases spanning the gap. The V gene's germline CDR1 is MDHEN and CDR2 SYDVKM. The CDR3 coding sequence is TGTGCCAGCAGCCCAACCGGCGTCGGGGACCGGGAGCTGTTTTTT. The encoded protein is CASSPTGVGDRELFF.

The V call is TRBV4-1, the J call TRBJ1-1; D not certain. Trimming removed 0 bases at V and 0 bases at J, with 8 bases between. The CDR3 is 15 amino acids. CDR1 and CDR2 from the germline V gene are MGHRA and YSYEKL. The CDR3 DNA follows: TGCGCCAGCAGCCAAGATCAGGCGATGAACACTGAAGCTTTCTTT. This codes for CASSQDQAMNTEAFF.

V gene TRBV18 combines with J gene TRBJ2-1; 15 bases match TRBD2. With 3 bases clipped from V and 8 bases from J, the junction kept 2 bases outside the gene matches. Germline loops: CDR1 KGHSH, CDR2 LQKENI. This CDR3 is built from 15 residues. The CDR3 nucleotides read TGTGCCAGCTCACCGGGGACTAGCGGGAGGCATGAGCAGTTCTTC. Translated: CASSPGTSGRHEQFF.

The chain joins TRBV28 to TRBJ1-2, with 8 bases fitting TRBD1. Per germline, CDR1 MDHEN and CDR2 SYDVKM. CDR3 length equals 14 residues. V lost 6 bases to trimming and J lost 1 base; unmatched junction nucleotides: 4. In DNA form, the CDR3 reads TGTGCCAGCAGGGGGGGACAGGATAACTATGGCTACACCTTC. Translated, it gives CASRGGQDNYGYTF.

This chain joins TRBV4-2 and TRBJ1-1, with TRBD1 matching over 7 bases. Losses at the gene ends were 3 bases for V and 3 bases for J; bases not matched to a gene: 7. This CDR3 contains 15 residues. Germline assignment: CDR1 LGHNA and CDR2 YNFKEQ. The CDR3 here is CASSQAPQGHTEAFF. The CDR3 DNA is TGTGCCAGCAGCCAGGCCCCACAGGGGCACACTGAAGCTTTCTTT.

With respect to this clone: The same CDR3 can be traced to other DNA sequences in this sample. V usage is TRBV27 and J usage is TRBJ2-7, with D uncertain. Trimming removed 4 bases from V and 1 base from J, with 2 bases in between. The CDR3 loop spans 11 amino acids. The germline gives CDR1 MNHEY, CDR2 SMNVEV (reference sequence). CDR3 in amino acids: CASSSSYEQYF. The CDR3 region has the DNA TGTGCCAGCAGTTCATCCTACGAGCAGTACTTC.

The rearrangement links TRBV5-1 to TRBJ2-1, with 12 nucleotides matching TRBD2. The V and J ends lost 4 bases and 7 bases, in that order; junction bases with no gene match: 9. CDR1 and CDR2 (germline): SGHRS, YFSETQ. The CDR3 consists of 16 residues. The CDR3 DNA follows: TGCGCCAGCAGCCCCCTAGCGGGAGGGCTACCGAATGAGCAGTTCTTC. Translation: CASSPLAGGLPNEQFF. Full variable domain (rest looked up from reference TRBV5-1 and TRBJ2-1): KAGVTQTPRYLIKTRGQQVTLSCSPISGHRSVSWYQQTPGQGLQFLFEYFSETQRNKGNFPGRFSGRQFSNSRSEMNVSTLELGDSALYLCASSPLAGGLPNEQFFGPGTRLTVL.

The chain employs TRBV6-5 and TRBJ1-3; no clear D gene. V was clipped by 4 bases and J by 7 bases, with 11 bases between them. Germline V gene lookup returns CDR1 MNHEY and CDR2 SVGAGI. The CDR3 length is 13 residues. Here the CDR3 DNA reads TGTGCCAGCAGTTCAATTCGGACGAACACCATATATTTT. Residues: CASSSIRTNTIYF.

The chain has TRBV4-2 and TRBJ1-6; the D gene is possibly TRBD1 (5 bases). The V gene's germline CDR1 is LGHNA and CDR2 YNFKEQ. The ends were cut back, 0 bases at V and 9 bases at J, with 18 bases in the middle. The CDR3 length is 17 residues. As DNA, the CDR3 is TGTGCCAGCAGCCAAGATTCGAGAGGGACTGGGTCTTCACCCCTCCACTTT. Translation gives CASSQDSRGTGSSPLHF.

The chain joins TRBV2 to TRBJ2-7; D unclear. There are 14 residues in the CDR3. Looked up from germline, CDR1 is SNHLY and CDR2 is FYNNEI. Trimming removed 0 bases from V and 4 bases from J, with 10 bases in between. The CDR3 loop reads CASSEAGHGYEQYF. The CDR3 bases are TGTGCCAGCAGTGAAGCTGGGCACGGGTACGAGCAGTACTTC.

V gene TRBV5-6 combines with J gene TRBJ1-4, with D perhaps TRBD1 (6 bases). V was shortened by 0 bases and J by 8 bases, with 17 bases between the two germline ends. This CDR3 is built from 16 residues. Germline CDR1 SGHDT, CDR2 YYEEEE. This CDR3 is CASSLGLYGGEEKLFF. CDR3 bases: TGTGCCAGCAGCTTGGGATTATACGGGGGCGAAGAAAAACTGTTTTTT.

The chain joins TRBV18 to TRBJ2-3; 13 bases fit TRBD2. Losses at the gene ends were 5 bases for V and 2 bases for J; bases not matched to a gene: 13. Germline assignment: CDR1 KGHSH and CDR2 LQKENI. The CDR3 sequence is 19 residues long. The CDR3 loop reads CASSSQLAGGRRFTDTQYF. CDR3 in DNA: TGTGCCAGCTCATCACAACTAGCGGGAGGGCGGCGGTTCACAGATACGCAGTATTTT.

The V gene is TRBV4-2, the J gene TRBJ1-6; tentatively, D is TRBD1 (5 bases). The V gene's germline CDR1 is LGHNA and CDR2 YNFKEQ. CDR3 size: 13 residues. V lost 1 base, J lost 7 bases, and 5 bases lay in between. The CDR3, as DNA: TGTGCCAGCAGCCAAGGGGGGAATTCACCCCTCCACTTT. It is translated as CASSQGGNSPLHF.

Comments on this clone: The sample holds other DNA sequences that translate to the same CDR3. This chain uses TRBV2 with TRBJ1-5; the match to TRBD1 covers 7 bases. The germline V gene encodes CDR1 SNHLY and CDR2 FYNNEI. Unmatched junction bases numbered 2, after V lost 4 bases and J lost 2 bases. The CDR3 contains 14 residues. CDR3 bases: TGTGCCAGCAGTGGGACAGGAGGCAATCAGCCCCAGCATTTT. Encoded protein: CASSGTGGNQPQHF.

The chain has TRBV28 and TRBJ1-6, with D unresolved. CDR3 size: 15 residues. V was trimmed by 1 base and J by 10 bases, leaving 14 bases between them. Germline-derived CDR1 and CDR2 are MDHEN and SYDVKM. The CDR3 DNA reads TGTGCCAGCAGTTTATTCAGTACGCCGGGGTCACCCCTCCACTTT. Its protein is CASSLFSTPGSPLHF.

The rearrangement uses TRBV28 and TRBJ1-2; D unclear. The CDR3 has 13 amino acids. CDR1 and CDR2 from the germline V gene are MDHEN and SYDVKM. V was clipped by 4 bases and J by 5 bases, with 11 bases between them. CDR3 sequence (DNA): TGTGCCAGCAGTTCGATAGGCTCTTATGGCTACACCTTC. It yields the protein CASSSIGSYGYTF.

This sequence joins TRBV6-1 and TRBJ2-7; D may be TRBD1 (5 bases). The CDR3 is 14 residues long. Germline values: CDR1 MNHNS, CDR2 SASEGT. V lost 2 bases and J 4 bases, leaving 12 bases between the germline ends. This chain's CDR3 is CASSERGRAYEQYF. As DNA, the CDR3 is TGTGCCAGCAGTGAAAGAGGCAGGGCATACGAGCAGTACTTC.

This clone occurred once. This chain uses TRBV4-2 with TRBJ1-2; D is uncertain. Trimming shortened V by 3 bases and J by 4 bases, and 15 bases separated the two germline ends. Per germline, CDR1 LGHNA and CDR2 YNFKEQ. This CDR3 has 15 amino acids. CDR3 region: CASSQSQEIFYGYTF. In DNA form, the CDR3 reads TGTGCCAGCAGCCAGTCCCAGGAAATTTTCTATGGCTACACCTTC.

V gene TRBV19 combines with J gene TRBJ2-1; 10 positions agree with TRBD2. Germline CDR1 reads LNHDA; CDR2 reads SQIVND (reference sequence). With 2 bases clipped from V and 6 bases from J, the junction kept 4 bases outside the gene matches. The CDR3 runs 15 residues. DNA of the CDR3: TGTGCCAGTAGTATAAGAACTAGCGGGGTCAATGAGCAGTTCTTC. Its translation is CASSIRTSGVNEQFF.

The chain has TRBV6-1 and TRBJ2-7; TRBD1 or TRBD2 may be the D gene (5 bases each). CDR1 is MNHNS, CDR2 SASEGT, per germline. Trimming removed 3 bases from V and 7 bases from J, with 13 bases in between. CDR3 length equals 13 residues. The CDR3 DNA reads as TGTGCCAGCAGTGATGCCTCGGGGCTGGAGCAGTACTTC. Translating gives CASSDASGLEQYF.

CDR3 in amino acids: CASSLRDSPKETQYF. For the CDR3, the DNA is TGTGCCAGCAGCCTGAGGGACTCCCCGAAGGAGACCCAGTACTTC. V and J are TRBV7-9 and TRBJ2-5, with a weak D call TRBD2 (6 bases). Trimming shortened V by 5 bases and J by 5 bases, and 18 bases separated the two germline ends. Germline V gene data show CDR1 as SEHNR and CDR2 as FQNEAQ (reference sequence). The CDR3 contains 15 residues. Using reference TRBV7-9 and TRBJ2-5 for the parts outside the CDR3, the full variable domain is DTGVSQNPRHKITKRGQNVTFRCDPISEHNRLYWYRQTLGQGPEFLTYFQNEAQLEKSRLLSDRFSAERPKGSFSTLEIQRTEQGDSAMYLCASSLRDSPKETQYFGPGTRLLVL.

The rearrangement links TRBV7-9 to TRBJ2-1; D gene ambiguous. Per the germline V gene, CDR1 is SEHNR and CDR2 is FQNEAQ (reference sequence). The CDR3 length is 15 residues. The V end lost 5 bases, the J end lost 0 bases, and 11 bases lay between the germline ends. The CDR3 sequence is CASSIGPVSYNEQFF. CDR3 nucleotides: TGTGCCAGCAGCATCGGCCCAGTCTCCTACAATGAGCAGTTCTTC.

J is TRBJ2-3 and V is TRBV2; D is possibly TRBD2 (5 bases). Trimming took 6 bases from V and 4 from J, leaving 17 bases between them. This CDR3 has 15 amino acids. Germline V gene sequence: CDR1 SNHLY, CDR2 FYNNEI. The CDR3 is CASSQNVGDADTQYF. As DNA, the CDR3 is TGTGCCAGCAGCCAGAACGTGGGAGACGCAGATACGCAGTATTTT.

V is TRBV7-3 and J is TRBJ2-1, with 11 bases fitting TRBD2. J was trimmed by 4 bases and V by 5 bases; bases with no gene match: 7. CDR3 size: 16 residues. The germline V gene encodes CDR1 SGHTA and CDR2 FQGTGA. The CDR3 DNA reads as TGTGCCAGCAGCCGCACCGGGACTAGCGGTTACAATGAGCAGTTCTTC. As protein: CASSRTGTSGYNEQFF.

V usage is TRBV18 and J usage is TRBJ2-2; 9 nucleotides line up with TRBD1. The CDR3 is made up of 17 amino acids. Germline V gene lookup returns CDR1 KGHSH and CDR2 LQKENI. Trimming at V came to 5 bases and at J to 4 bases, leaving 11 bases not matched to a gene. In nucleotides, the CDR3 is TGTGCCAGCTCATTCAATGCACAGGGGGCGAGCACCGGGGAGCTGTTTTTT. Protein: CASSFNAQGASTGELFF.